The 5 T cell receptor beta chains listed next were all sequenced from one sample in a study of shared clonotypes between healthy human individuals. Sequencing used immunoSEQ multiplex PCR; TCRdb keeps in-frame clones, though not all of them. The sample has approximately 2.5 million clones; 90% to 95% are singletons. Sequencing was done on a sample of naive CD4+ T cells from PBMCs. The subset is: CD45RA+ positively selected. These receptors originate from a man aged 18 to 29 in good health. Some clones in this sample may be carry-over from other donors' samples.

The chain has TRBV25-1 and TRBJ1-3; D perhaps matches TRBD1 (5 bases). The CDR3 loop spans 14 amino acids. From germline, CDR1 is MGHDK and CDR2 SYGVNS. V was trimmed by 5 bases and J by 2 bases, leaving 10 bases between them. CDR3 region: CASSFQGTGNTIYF. The CDR3 coding sequence is TGTGCCAGCAGTTTCCAGGGTACTGGAAACACCATATATTTT.

This sequence joins TRBV29-1 and TRBJ2-3, with TRBD2 matching 13 bases. Losses at the gene ends were 7 bases for V and 4 bases for J; bases not matched to a gene: 11. The CDR3 totals 16 residues. CDR1 and CDR2 (germline): SQVTM, ANQGSEA. CDR3 amino acids: CSALGLAGRGADTQYF. CDR3 coding DNA: TGCAGCGCCCTGGGACTAGCGGGGCGGGGTGCAGATACGCAGTATTTT.

The rearrangement joins TRBV19 to TRBJ1-4; tentative D call: TRBD1 (5 bases). Per the germline V gene, CDR1 is LNHDA and CDR2 is SQIVND (reference sequence). The ends were cut back, 5 bases at V and 8 bases at J, with 15 bases in the middle. The CDR3 has 14 amino acids. The CDR3 nucleotides read TGTGCCAGTAGTGGTTCGGGGCCCGGCGAAAAACTGTTTTTT. Residues: CASSGSGPGEKLFF.

As DNA, the CDR3 is TGTGCCAGCAGCCATCAAAGTACAGGGGGAAACTATGGCTACACCTTC. It codes for CASSHQSTGGNYGYTF. The V call is TRBV9, the J call TRBJ1-2; 8 bases match TRBD1. The CDR3 has 16 amino acids. Losses at the gene ends were 4 bases for V and 2 bases for J; bases not matched to a gene: 10. Per the germline V gene, CDR1 is SGDLS and CDR2 is YYNGEE.

This chain connects TRBV27 to TRBJ2-7; the D gene is possibly TRBD2 (6 bases). The ends were cut back, 2 bases at V and 3 bases at J, with 14 bases in the middle. The CDR3 length is 15 residues. CDR1 and CDR2 (germline): MNHEY, SMNVEV (reference sequence). The CDR3 DNA sequence: TGTGCCAGCAGTTTAAGGCTAGCGCTCGACTACGAGCAGTACTTC. The encoded protein is CASSLRLALDYEQYF.